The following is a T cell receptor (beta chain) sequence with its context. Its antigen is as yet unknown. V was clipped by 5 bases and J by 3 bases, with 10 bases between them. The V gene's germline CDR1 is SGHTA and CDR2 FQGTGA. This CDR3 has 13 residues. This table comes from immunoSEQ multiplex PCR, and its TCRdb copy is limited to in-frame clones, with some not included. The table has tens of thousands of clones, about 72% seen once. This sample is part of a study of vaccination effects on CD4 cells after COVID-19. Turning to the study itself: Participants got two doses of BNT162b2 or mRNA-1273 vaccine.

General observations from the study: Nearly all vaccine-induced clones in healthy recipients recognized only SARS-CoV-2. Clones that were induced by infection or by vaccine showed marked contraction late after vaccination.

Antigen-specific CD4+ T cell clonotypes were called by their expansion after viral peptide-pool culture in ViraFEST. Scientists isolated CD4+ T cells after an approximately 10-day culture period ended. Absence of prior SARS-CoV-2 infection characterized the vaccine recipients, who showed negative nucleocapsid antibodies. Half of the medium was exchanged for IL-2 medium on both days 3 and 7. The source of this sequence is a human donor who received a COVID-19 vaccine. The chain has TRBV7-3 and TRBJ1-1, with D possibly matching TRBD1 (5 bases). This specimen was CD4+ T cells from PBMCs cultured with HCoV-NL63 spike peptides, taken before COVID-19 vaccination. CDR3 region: CASSTTGYTEAFF. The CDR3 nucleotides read TGTGCCAGCAGCACAACAGGTTACACTGAAGCTTTCTTT.